This TCR beta chain was sequenced for a study of cytomegalovirus exposure and HLA in healthy donors. Study context: Among the roughly 400 donors who were genotyped, approximately 84% fell in the genetic ancestry cluster that is associated with self-reported Caucasian donors.

The PCR contained 60 Vbeta and 13 Jbeta primers. Repertoires were generated with immunoSEQ multiplex PCR, while TCRdb's copy carries only in-frame clones and drops some. The table shows around 130,000 clones, with about three quarters occurring only once. The germline V gene has CDR1 SGHTA and CDR2 FQGNSA. There are 15 residues in the CDR3. V lost 5 bases to trimming and J lost 6 bases; unmatched junction nucleotides: 5. General study findings and limits: Likely technical artifact: a cluster of highly shared sequence variants. A later analysis showed HLA-associated TCR beta chains outstripping equally common others in clonal expansion.

Comments on this clone: The target antigen is unknown.

The clonotype comes from a human donor in good health. The V call is TRBV7-2, the J call TRBJ2-1, with 12 nucleotides matching TRBD2. Sequencing was done on a sample of PBMCs. CDR3 sequence: CASSPLAGGPNEQFF. CDR3 DNA sequence: TGTGCCAGCAGCCCCCTAGCGGGGGGGCCCAATGAGCAGTTCTTC.